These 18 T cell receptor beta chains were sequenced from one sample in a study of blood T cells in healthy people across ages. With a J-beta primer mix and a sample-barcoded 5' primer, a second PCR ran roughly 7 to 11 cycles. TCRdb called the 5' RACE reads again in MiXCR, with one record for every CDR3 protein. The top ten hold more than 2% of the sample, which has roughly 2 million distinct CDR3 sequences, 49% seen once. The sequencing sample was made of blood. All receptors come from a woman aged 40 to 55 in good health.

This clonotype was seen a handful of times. The CDR3 DNA reads TGTGCCAGCAGCCCCCCCACAGGGCTCAATGAGCAGTTCTTC. The encoded protein is CASSPPTGLNEQFF. This chain links TRBV9 with TRBJ2-1; a possible D gene is TRBD1 (6 bases). V was cut by 4 bases and J by 6 bases, with 14 bases left in between. Germline V gene lookup returns CDR1 SGDLS and CDR2 YYNGEE. The CDR3 is made up of 14 amino acids.

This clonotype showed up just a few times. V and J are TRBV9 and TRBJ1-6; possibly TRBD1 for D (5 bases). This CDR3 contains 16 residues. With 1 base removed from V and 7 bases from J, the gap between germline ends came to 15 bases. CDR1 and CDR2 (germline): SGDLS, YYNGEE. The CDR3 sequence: CASSVYGAGENSPLHF. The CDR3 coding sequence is TGTGCCAGCAGCGTATACGGGGCAGGAGAAAATTCACCCCTCCACTTT.

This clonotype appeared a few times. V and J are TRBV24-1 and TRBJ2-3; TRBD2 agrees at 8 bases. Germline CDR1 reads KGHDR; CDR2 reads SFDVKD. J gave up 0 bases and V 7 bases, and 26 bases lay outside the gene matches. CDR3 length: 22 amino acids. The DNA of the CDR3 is TGTGCCACCAGCGCCTCCCGGGGGGCTAGCGGGCACGTTGATACTAGCACAGATACGCAGTATTTT. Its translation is CATSASRGASGHVDTSTDTQYF.

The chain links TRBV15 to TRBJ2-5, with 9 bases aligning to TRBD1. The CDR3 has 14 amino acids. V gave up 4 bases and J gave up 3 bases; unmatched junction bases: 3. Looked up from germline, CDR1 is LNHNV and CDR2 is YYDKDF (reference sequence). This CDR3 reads CATSIRQGEETQYF. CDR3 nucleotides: TGTGCCACCAGCATCAGACAGGGGGAAGAGACCCAGTACTTC.

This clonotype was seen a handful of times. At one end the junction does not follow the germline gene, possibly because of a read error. This CDR3 reads CASSVAQSYEQYF. CDR3 bases: TGTGCCAGCAGCGTAGCGCAGTCTTATGAGCAGTACTTC. The chain carries TRBV7-9 and TRBJ2-5, with D possibly TRBD2 on 5 matching bases. From germline, CDR1 is SEHNR and CDR2 FQNEAQ (reference sequence). This CDR3 comprises 13 residues.

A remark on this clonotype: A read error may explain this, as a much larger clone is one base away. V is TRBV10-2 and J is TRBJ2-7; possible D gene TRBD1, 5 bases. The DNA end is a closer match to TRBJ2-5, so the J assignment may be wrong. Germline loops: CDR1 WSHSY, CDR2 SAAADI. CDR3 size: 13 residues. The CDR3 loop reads CASSPDNRETQYF. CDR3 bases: TGCGCCAGCAGTCCGGACAACCGAGAGACCCAGTACTTC.

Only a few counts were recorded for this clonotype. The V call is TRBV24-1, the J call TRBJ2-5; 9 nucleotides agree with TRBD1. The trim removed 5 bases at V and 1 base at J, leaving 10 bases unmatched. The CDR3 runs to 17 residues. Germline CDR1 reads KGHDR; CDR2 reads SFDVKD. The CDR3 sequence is CATSGRMGQGVQETQYF. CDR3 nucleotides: TGTGCCACCAGTGGTAGGATGGGACAGGGCGTCCAAGAGACCCAGTACTTC.

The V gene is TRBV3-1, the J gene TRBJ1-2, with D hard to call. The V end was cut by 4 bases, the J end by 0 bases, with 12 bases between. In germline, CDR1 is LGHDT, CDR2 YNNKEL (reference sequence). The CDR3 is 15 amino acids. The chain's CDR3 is CASSPGWTTNYGYTF. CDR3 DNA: TGTGCCAGCAGCCCTGGGTGGACTACTAACTATGGCTACACCTTC.

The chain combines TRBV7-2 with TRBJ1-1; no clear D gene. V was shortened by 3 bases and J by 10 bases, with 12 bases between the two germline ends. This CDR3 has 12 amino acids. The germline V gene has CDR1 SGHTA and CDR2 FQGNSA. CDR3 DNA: TGTGCCAGCAGCTTGTTGGGGTATGGAGCTTTCTTT. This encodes CASSLLGYGAFF.

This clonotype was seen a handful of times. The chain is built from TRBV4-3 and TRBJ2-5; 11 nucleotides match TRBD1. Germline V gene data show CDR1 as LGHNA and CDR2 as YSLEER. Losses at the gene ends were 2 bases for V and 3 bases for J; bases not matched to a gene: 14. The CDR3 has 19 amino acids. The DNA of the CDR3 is TGCGCCAGCAGCCAATTTTTGGCCGGGACAGGGGGAAACGAAGAGACCCAGTACTTC. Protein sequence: CASSQFLAGTGGNEETQYF.

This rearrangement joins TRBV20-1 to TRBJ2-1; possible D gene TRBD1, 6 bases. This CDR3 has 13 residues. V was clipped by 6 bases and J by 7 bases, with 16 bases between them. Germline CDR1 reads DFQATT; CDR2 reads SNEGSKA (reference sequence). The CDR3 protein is CSAAKTGYNEQFF. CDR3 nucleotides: TGCAGTGCCGCCAAGACAGGATATAATGAGCAGTTCTTC.

Here the CDR3 DNA reads TGCGCCAGCAGCGGGGACAGGTGGGGCCTCAATGAGCAGTACTTC. Its protein is CASSGDRWGLNEQYF. This chain uses TRBV5-1 with TRBJ2-7; 8 nucleotides align to TRBD1. Germline lookup yields CDR1 SGHRS and CDR2 YFSETQ. There are 15 residues in the CDR3. V shed 4 bases and J 7 bases; nucleotides not matched to a gene: 13.

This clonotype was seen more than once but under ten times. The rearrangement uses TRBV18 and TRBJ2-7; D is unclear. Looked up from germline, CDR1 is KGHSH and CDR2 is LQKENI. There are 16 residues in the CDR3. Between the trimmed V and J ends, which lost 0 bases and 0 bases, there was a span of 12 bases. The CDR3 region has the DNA TGTGCCAGCTCACCACCGTTAGGACCGAGCTCCTACGAGCAGTACTTC. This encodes CASSPPLGPSSYEQYF.

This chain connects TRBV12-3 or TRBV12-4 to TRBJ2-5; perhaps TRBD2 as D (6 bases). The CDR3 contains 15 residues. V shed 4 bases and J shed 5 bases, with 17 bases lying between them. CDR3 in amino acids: CASSSGGSGSETQYF. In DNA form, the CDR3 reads TGTGCCAGCAGTTCCGGAGGTAGCGGATCGGAGACCCAGTACTTC.

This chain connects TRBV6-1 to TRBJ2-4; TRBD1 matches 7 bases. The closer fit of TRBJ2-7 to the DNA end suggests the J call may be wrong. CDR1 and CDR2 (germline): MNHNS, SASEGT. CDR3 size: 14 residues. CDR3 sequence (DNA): TGTGCCAGCAGTGCCAGGGGGATAAGATACGAGCAGTACTTC. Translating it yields CASSARGIRYEQYF.

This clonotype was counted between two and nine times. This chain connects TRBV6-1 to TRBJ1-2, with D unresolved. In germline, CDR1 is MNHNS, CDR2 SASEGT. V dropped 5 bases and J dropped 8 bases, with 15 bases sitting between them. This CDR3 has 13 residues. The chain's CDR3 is CASSTERGLGYTF. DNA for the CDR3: TGTGCCAGCAGTACCGAACGTGGGTTAGGCTACACCTTC.

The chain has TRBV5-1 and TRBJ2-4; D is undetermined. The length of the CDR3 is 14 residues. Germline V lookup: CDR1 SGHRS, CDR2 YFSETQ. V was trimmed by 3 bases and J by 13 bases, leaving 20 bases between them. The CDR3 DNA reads TGCGCCAGCAGCTCCGGAGAATTCGACAATGAGCAGTACTTC. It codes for CASSSGEFDNEQYF. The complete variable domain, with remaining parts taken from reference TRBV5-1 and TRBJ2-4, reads KAGVTQTPRYLIKTRGQQVTLSCSPISGHRSVSWYQQTPGQGLQFLFEYFSETQRNKGNFPGRFSGRQFSNSRSEMNVSTLELGDSALYLCASSSGEFDNEQYFGAGTRLSVL.

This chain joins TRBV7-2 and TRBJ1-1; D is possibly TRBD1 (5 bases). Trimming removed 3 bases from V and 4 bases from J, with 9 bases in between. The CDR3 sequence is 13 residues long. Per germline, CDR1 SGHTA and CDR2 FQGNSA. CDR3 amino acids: CASSFGGATEAFF. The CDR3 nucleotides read TGTGCCAGCAGCTTTGGGGGAGCCACTGAAGCTTTCTTT.